This TCR beta chain was found in a study of cytotoxic CD8 clonotypes in ibrutinib-treated CLL. Background on the study: Response sampling occurred after a median about 12 months of treatment (range 6 to 36).

The targeted sequencing depth was 1 in 200,000 to 1 in 1 million T cells. Only in-frame clones appear in the TCRdb table, and some are missing; sequencing was by immunoSEQ multiplex PCR. The repertoire has 100,000 or so clones, 50% to 65% of them found once; the top ten carry 30% to 45%. Broader study findings: Age-matched healthy donor levels were exceeded by baseline clonality, which tracked circulating CD8+ T-cell counts. Public clonotypes were uncommon and contracted or stayed stable on treatment.

About this clone itself: The antigen remains undetermined.

This clonotype was sampled from a human donor with chronic lymphocytic leukemia. The material sequenced was PBMCs, taken after 24 months of ibrutinib treatment.

The CDR3 reads CATARGAYGYTF. For the CDR3, the DNA is TGTGCCACCGCGCGGGGGGCCTATGGCTACACCTTC. This chain links TRBV2 with TRBJ1-2, with a weak D call TRBD1 (6 bases). The CDR3 is 12 amino acids. With 10 bases removed from V and 4 bases from J, the gap between germline ends came to 13 bases. Germline CDR1 is SNHLY and CDR2 is FYNNEI. Combining the CDR3 with reference TRBV2 and TRBJ1-2 gives the whole variable domain EPEVTQTPSHQVTQMGQEVILRCVPISNHLYFYWYRQILGQKVEFLVSFYNNEISEKSEIFDDQFSVERPDGSNFTLKIRSTKLEDSAMYFCATARGAYGYTFGSGTRLTVV.